A single TCR beta chain is shown here with its context. Its antigen is as yet unknown. Other DNA sequences from this sample encode an identical CDR3 as well. The data belong to a study of shared clonotypes between healthy human individuals. General study points: Generally, naive subsets (rather than memory subsets) showed larger estimated richness. Among a few donors, approximately 5% of naive CD4 clonotypes were found in common.

Per sorted-subset replicate PCR, input was 200 to 250 ng DNA, representing about 32,000 T cell genomes. Produced via immunoSEQ multiplex PCR; TCRdb's table is partial and in-frame only. The profile shows hundreds of thousands of clones, 96% of them singletons. It was CD45RO-negative cells, positively selected for CCR7, that made up naive CD8 cells, with terminally differentiated effector memory CD45RA+ cells excluded. Those who donated were healthy HIV-negative adults, with no recent acute infections or vaccinations reported. Deletions cut 4 bases from V and 4 bases from J, with 21 bases between. Per germline, CDR1 SGHNT and CDR2 YYREEE (reference sequence). This CDR3 is built from 16 residues.

This clonotype was sampled from a woman aged 30 to 39 in good health. This chain connects TRBV5-4 to TRBJ2-7, with D hard to call. Source material: naive CD8+ T cells sorted from blood. For the CDR3, the DNA is TGTGCCAGCAGCCCGGAAGTGCTGGGATCGGCGTACGAGCAGTACTTC. Translated, it gives CASSPEVLGSAYEQYF.